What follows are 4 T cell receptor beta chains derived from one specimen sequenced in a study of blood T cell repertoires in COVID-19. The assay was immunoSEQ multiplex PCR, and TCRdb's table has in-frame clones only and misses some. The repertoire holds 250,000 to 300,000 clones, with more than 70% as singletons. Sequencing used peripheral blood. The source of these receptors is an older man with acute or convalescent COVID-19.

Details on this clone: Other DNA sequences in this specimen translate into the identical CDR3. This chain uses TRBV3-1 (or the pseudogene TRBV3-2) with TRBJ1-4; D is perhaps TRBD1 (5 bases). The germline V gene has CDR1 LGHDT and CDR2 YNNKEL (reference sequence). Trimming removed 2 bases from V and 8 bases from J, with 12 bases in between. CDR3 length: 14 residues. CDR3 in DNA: TGTGCCAGCAGCCAACCGGGCCGGGGGGAAAAACTGTTTTTT. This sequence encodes CASSQPGRGEKLFF.

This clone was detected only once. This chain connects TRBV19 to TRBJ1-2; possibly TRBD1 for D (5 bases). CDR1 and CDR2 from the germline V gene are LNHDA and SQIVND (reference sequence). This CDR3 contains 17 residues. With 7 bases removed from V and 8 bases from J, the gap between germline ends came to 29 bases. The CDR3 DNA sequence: TGTGCCAGTAACCCGGGCTGGGAGGGGCGAGCCCTGACGGGCTACACCTTC. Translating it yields CASNPGWEGRALTGYTF.

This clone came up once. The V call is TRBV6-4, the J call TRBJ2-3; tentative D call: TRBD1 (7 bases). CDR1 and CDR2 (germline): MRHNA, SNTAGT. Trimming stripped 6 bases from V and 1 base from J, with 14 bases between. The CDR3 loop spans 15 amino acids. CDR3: CASRHARGGTDTQYF. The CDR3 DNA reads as TGTGCCAGCAGGCACGCCAGGGGGGGCACAGATACGCAGTATTTT.

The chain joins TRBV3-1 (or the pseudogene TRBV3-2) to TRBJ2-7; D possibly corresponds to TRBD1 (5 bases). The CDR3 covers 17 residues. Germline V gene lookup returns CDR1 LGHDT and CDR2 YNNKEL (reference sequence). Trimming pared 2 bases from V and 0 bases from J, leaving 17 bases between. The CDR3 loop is CASSQIAVGPASYEQYF. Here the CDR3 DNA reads TGTGCCAGCAGCCAAATCGCCGTGGGGCCAGCCTCCTACGAGCAGTACTTC.